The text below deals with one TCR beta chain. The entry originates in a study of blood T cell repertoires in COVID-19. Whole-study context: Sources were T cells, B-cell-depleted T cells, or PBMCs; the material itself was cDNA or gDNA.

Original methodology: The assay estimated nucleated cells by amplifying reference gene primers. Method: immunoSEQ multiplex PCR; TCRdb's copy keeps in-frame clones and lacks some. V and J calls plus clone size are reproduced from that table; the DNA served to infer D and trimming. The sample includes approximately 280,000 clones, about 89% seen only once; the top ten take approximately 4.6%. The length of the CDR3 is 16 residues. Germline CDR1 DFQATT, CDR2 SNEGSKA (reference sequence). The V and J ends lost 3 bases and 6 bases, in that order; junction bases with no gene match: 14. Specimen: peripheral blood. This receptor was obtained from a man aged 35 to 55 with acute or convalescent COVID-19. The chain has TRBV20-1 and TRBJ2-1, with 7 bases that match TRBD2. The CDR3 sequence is CSASGAGDYHGNEQFF. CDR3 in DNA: TGCAGTGCTAGTGGGGCCGGGGACTATCATGGCAATGAGCAGTTCTTC.